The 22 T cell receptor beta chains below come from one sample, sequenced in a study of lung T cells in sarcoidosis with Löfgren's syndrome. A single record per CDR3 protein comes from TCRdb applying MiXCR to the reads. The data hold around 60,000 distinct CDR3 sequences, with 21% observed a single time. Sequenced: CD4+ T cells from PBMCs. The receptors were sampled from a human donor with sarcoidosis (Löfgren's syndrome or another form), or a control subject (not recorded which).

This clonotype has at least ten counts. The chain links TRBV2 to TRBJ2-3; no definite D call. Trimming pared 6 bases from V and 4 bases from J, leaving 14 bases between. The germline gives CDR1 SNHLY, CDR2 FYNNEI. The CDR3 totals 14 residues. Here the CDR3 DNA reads TGTGCCAGCAGAGCCGATCTAGGCGCAGATACGCAGTATTTT. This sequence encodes CASRADLGADTQYF. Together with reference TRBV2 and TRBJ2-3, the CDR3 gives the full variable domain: EPEVTQTPSHQVTQMGQEVILRCVPISNHLYFYWYRQILGQKVEFLVSFYNNEISEKSEIFDDQFSVERPDGSNFTLKIRSTKLEDSAMYFCASRADLGADTQYFGPGTRLTVL.

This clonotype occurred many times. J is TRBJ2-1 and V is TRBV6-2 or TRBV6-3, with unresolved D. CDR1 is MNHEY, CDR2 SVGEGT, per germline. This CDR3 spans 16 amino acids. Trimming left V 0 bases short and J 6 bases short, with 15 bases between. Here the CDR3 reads CASSYSKGTLSNEQFF. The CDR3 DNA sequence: TGTGCCAGCAGTTACTCAAAAGGAACCTTGTCCAATGAGCAGTTCTTC.

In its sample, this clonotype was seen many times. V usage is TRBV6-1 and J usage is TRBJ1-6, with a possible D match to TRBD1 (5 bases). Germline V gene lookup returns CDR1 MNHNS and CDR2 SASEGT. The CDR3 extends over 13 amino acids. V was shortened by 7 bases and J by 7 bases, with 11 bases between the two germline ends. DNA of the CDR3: TGTGCCAGCAAGCGGGGCTCAAATTCACCCCTCCACTTT. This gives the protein CASKRGSNSPLHF.

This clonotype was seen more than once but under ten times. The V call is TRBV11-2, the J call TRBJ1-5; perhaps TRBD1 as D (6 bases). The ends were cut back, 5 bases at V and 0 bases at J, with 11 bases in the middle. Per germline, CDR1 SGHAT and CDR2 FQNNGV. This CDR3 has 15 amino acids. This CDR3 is CASSQGQNSNQPQHF. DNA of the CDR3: TGTGCCAGCAGCCAAGGACAGAATAGCAATCAGCCCCAGCATTTT.

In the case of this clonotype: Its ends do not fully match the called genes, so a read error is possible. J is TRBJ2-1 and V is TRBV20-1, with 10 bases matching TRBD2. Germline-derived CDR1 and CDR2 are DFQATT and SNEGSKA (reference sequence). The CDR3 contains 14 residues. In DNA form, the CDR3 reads TGCAGTGCGCGGACTAGCGGACCCTACAATGAGCTGTTCTTC. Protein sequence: CSARTSGPYNELFF.

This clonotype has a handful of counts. CDR3 protein: CASSPIRGSGREPPLSTDTQYF. The CDR3 DNA follows: TGTGCCAGCAGCCCGATCCGTGGTAGCGGGAGGGAGCCGCCCCTGAGCACAGATACGCAGTATTTT. The V gene is TRBV11-2, the J gene TRBJ2-3, with 11 nucleotides matching TRBD2. Germline V gene sequence: CDR1 SGHAT, CDR2 FQNNGV. J was trimmed by 0 bases and V by 5 bases; bases with no gene match: 22. The CDR3 covers 22 residues. The whole variable domain, remainder taken from reference TRBV11-2 and TRBJ2-3, is EAGVAQSPRYKIIEKRQSVAFWCNPISGHATLYWYQQILGQGPKLLIQFQNNGVVDDSQLPKDRFSAERLKGVDSTLKIQPAKLEDSAVYLCASSPIRGSGREPPLSTDTQYFGPGTRLTVL.

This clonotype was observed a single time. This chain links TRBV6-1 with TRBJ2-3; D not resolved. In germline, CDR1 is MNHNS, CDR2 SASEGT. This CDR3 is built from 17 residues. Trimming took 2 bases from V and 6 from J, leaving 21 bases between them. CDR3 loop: CASSEISSGSACDTQYF. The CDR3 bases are TGTGCCAGCAGTGAAATCAGCAGTGGCAGCGCGTGCGATACGCAGTATTTT.

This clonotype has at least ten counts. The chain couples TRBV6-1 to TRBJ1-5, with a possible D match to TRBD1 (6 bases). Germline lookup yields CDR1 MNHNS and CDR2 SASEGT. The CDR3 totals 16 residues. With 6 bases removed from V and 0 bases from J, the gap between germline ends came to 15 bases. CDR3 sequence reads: CASRPTGPYSNQPQHF. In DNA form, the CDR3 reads TGTGCCAGCAGGCCGACAGGCCCATATAGCAATCAGCCCCAGCATTTT.

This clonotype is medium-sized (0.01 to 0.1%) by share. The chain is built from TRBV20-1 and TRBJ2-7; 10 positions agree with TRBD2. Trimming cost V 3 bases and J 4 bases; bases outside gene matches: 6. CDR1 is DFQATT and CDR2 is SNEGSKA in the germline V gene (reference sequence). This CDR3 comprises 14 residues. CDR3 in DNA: TGCAGTGCTAGCCCTCTGACTAGCGGGTACGAGCAGTACTTC. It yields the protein CSASPLTSGYEQYF.

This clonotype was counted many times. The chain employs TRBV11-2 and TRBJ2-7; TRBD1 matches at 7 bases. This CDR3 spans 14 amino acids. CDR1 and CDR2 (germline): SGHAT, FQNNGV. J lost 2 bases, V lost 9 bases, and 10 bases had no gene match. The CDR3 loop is CASSSGTVTYEQYF. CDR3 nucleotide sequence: TGTGCCAGTAGTAGTGGGACAGTTACCTACGAGCAGTACTTC.

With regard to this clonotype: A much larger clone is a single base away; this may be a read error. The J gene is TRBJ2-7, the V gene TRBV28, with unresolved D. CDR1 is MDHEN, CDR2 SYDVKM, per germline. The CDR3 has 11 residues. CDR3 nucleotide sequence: TGTGCCAGCAGTTGGAACTACGGGCAGTACTTC. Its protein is CASSWNYGQYF.

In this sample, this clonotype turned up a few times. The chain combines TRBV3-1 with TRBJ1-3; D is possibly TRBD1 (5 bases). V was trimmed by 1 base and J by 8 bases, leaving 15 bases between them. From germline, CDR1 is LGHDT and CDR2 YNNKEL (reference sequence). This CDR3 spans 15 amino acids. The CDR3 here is CASSQASRVGDTIYF. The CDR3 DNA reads TGTGCCAGCAGCCAAGCTTCCAGGGTCGGAGACACCATATATTTT.

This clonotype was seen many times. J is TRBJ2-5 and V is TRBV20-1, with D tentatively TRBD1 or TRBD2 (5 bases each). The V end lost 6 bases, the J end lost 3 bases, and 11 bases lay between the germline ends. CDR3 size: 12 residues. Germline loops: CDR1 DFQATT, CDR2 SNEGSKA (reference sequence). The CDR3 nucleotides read TGCAGTGCGAGGGGTCAGAAAGAGACCCAGTACTTC. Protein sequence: CSARGQKETQYF.

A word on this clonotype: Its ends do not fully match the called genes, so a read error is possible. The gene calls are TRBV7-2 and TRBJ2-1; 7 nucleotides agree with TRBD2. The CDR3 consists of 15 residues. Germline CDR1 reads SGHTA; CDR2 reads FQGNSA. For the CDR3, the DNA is TGTGCCAGCAGCTTAGCGGGACTAACGGGGAGTGGAGATCTCTTC. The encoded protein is CASSLAGLTGSGDLF. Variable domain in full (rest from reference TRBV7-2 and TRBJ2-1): GAGVSQSPSNKVTEKGKDVELRCDPISGHTALYWYRQSLGQGLEFLIYFQGNSAPDKSGLPSDRFSAERTGGSVSTLTIQRTQQEDSAVYLCASSLAGLTGSGDLFGPGTRLTVL.

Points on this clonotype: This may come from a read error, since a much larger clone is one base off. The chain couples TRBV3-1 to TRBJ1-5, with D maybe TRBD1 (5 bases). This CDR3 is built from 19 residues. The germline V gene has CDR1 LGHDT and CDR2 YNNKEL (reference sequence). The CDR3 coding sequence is TGTGCCAGCAGCCAAGCTTCAGGGAGAGGTGGAGGAAGCAATCAGCCCCTGCATTTT. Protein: CASSQASGRGGGSNQPLHF.

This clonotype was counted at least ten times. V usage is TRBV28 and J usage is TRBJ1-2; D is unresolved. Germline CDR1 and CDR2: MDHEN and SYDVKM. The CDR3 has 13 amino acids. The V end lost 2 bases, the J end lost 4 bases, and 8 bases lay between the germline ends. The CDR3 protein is CASSLTGPYGYTF. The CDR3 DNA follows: TGTGCCAGCAGTTTAACGGGTCCCTATGGCTACACCTTC.

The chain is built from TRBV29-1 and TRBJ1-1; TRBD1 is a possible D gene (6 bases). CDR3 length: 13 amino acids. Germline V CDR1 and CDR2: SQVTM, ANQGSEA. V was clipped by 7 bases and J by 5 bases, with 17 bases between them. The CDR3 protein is CSALRGGSTEAFF. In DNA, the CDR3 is TGCAGCGCCCTGAGGGGGGGCTCGACTGAAGCTTTCTTT.

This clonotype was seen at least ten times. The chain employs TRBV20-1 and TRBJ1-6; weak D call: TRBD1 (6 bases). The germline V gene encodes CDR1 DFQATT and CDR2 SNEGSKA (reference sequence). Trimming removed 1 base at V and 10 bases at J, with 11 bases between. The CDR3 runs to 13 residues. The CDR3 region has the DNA TGCAGTGCTAGAGTGGAGGGGGACTCACCCCTCCACTTT. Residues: CSARVEGDSPLHF.

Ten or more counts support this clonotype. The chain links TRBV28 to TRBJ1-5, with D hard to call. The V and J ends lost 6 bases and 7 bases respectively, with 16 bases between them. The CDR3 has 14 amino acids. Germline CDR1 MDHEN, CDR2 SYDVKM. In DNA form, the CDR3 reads TGTGCCAGCAGCCTAAACGGACGTAACCAGCCCCAGCATTTT. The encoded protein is CASSLNGRNQPQHF.

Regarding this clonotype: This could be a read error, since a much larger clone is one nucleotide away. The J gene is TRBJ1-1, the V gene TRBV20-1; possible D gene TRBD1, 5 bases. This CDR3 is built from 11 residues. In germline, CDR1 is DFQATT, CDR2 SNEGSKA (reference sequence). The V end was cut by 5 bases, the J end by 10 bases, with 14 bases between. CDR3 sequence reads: CSAEIGTRAFF. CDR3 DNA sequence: TGCAGTGCTGAAATTGGGACTCGAGCTTTCTTT.

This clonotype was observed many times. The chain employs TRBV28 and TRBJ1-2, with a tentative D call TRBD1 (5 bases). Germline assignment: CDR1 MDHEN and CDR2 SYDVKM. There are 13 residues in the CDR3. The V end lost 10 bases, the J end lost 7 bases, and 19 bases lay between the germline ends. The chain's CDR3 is CATYGTPGSGYTF. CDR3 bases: TGTGCCACCTACGGAACACCAGGGAGTGGCTACACCTTC.

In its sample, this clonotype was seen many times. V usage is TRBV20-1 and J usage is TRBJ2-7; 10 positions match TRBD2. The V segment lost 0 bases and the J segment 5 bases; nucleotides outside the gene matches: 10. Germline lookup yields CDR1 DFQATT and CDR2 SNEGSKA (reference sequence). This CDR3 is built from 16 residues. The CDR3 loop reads CSAREGSGRAGDEQYF. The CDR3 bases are TGCAGTGCTAGAGAGGGGAGCGGGAGGGCAGGCGACGAGCAGTACTTC.